Listed below are T cell receptor beta chains from one sample, sequenced in a study of early T cells in non-severe SARS-CoV-2 infection. TCRdb ran MiXCR on the 5' RACE reads and lists one entry per CDR3 protein. Here the sample spans about 60,000 distinct CDR3 sequences, 5.5% to 6.5% being singletons. The sample was whole blood. These receptors originate from an adult who was a healthcare worker with PCR-confirmed SARS-CoV-2 infection or an uninfected control (not recorded which). Each CDR3 is given with its conserved first and last residue. D genes are given only for firm matches. Size tells how often a clone was seen (once, few, many) or the class of an expanded clone, and some rows leave it out.

v_call	j_call	d_call	clone_size	cdr3_aa	cdr3_nt
TRBV29-1	TRBJ2-7	.	many	CSVQEWGEQYF	TGCAGCGTTCAAGAATGGGGCGAGCAGTACTTC
TRBV6-5	TRBJ1-5	.	many	CASSYATRNQPQHF	TGTGCCAGCAGCTATGCCACACGAAATCAGCCCCAGCATTTT
TRBV27	TRBJ2-3	.	many	CASSISAGGTDTQYF	TGTGCCAGCAGTATATCTGCCGGCGGCACAGATACGCAGTATTTT
TRBV11-3	TRBJ2-5	.	.	CASSLSQGTNNQETQYF	TGTGCCAGCAGCTTATCTCAGGGGACAAATAACCAAGAGACCCAGTACTTC
TRBV7-8	TRBJ2-1	TRBD2	many	CASSRREREVSYNEQFF	TGTGCCAGCAGCCGAAGGGAGCGGGAGGTCTCCTACAATGAGCAGTTCTTC
TRBV6-4	TRBJ2-6	.	many	CASSELAGANVLTF	TGTGCCAGCAGTGAACTAGCTGGGGCCAACGTCCTGACTTTC
TRBV6-1	TRBJ1-1	.	few	CASSEAGGWTEAFF	TGTGCCAGCAGTGAAGCAGGGGGGTGGACTGAAGCTTTCTTT
TRBV12-3/TRBV12-4	TRBJ1-1	.	many	CASSLTGEAFF	TGTGCCAGCAGTTTAACAGGGGAAGCTTTCTTT
TRBV29-1	TRBJ2-7	TRBD2	few	CSVTLAGGLYEQYF	TGCAGCGTTACCTTAGCGGGAGGCCTCTACGAGCAGTACTTC
TRBV12-3/TRBV12-4	TRBJ1-6	TRBD1	many	CASSGTGRNSPLHF	TGTGCCAGCAGTGGGACAGGAAGGAATTCACCCCTCCACTTT
TRBV2	TRBJ1-3	.	few	CASSAYGGASGNTIYF	TGTGCCAGCAGTGCTTACGGGGGTGCCTCTGGAAACACCATATATTTT
TRBV4-1	TRBJ2-1	TRBD2	many	CASSQERLAGAKGEQFF	TGCGCCAGCAGCCAAGAGCGGTTAGCGGGAGCCAAGGGTGAGCAGTTCTTC
TRBV7-9	TRBJ2-7	.	many	CASSVGGEQYF	TGTGCCAGCAGCGTAGGAGGGGAGCAGTACTTC
TRBV20-1	TRBJ2-7	TRBD2	many	CSVELAGYEQYF	TGCAGTGTGGAACTAGCGGGATACGAGCAGTACTTC
TRBV11-3	TRBJ2-1	.	few	CASSPGHTYNEQFF	TGTGCCAGCAGCCCCGGGCATACCTACAATGAGCAGTTCTTC
TRBV4-3	TRBJ1-1	.	many	CASSQTVSTEAFF	TGCGCCAGCAGCCAAACCGTTAGTACCGAAGCTTTCTTT
TRBV5-6	TRBJ2-4	TRBD1	many	CASSTLTGDKNIQYF	TGTGCCAGCAGCACCTTGACAGGGGACAAAAACATTCAGTACTTC